This TCR beta chain was identified during a study of blood T cell repertoires in COVID-19. Study summary: Acute and convalescent COVID-19 specimens originated in the United States, Italy and Spain.

Germline V lookup: CDR1 MNHEY, CDR2 SMNVEV (reference sequence). V gave up 3 bases and J gave up 7 bases, with 7 bases separating them. CDR3 length equals 11 residues. Authors' data handling: Quantification of nucleated cells was approximated via reference gene primer amplification. The table came from immunoSEQ multiplex PCR; TCRdb's copy has only in-frame clones and leaves some out. V, J and clone size are those of that table, while D and trimming were read from the DNA. The sample holds approximately 300,000 clones, nearly 90% seen once. Seattle-derived patients entered the study during active infection and were followed longitudinally.

V is TRBV27 and J is TRBJ2-7; D may be TRBD1 (5 bases). The TCR sequence derives from a woman aged 40-49 years with COVID-19, enrolled during active disease. Sequenced sample: peripheral blood. The CDR3 loop reads CASSFSGEQYF. The DNA of the CDR3 is TGTGCCAGCAGTTTCTCAGGGGAGCAGTACTTC.